The 7 T cell receptor beta chains listed next were all sequenced from one sample in a study of shared clonotypes between healthy human individuals. Produced via immunoSEQ multiplex PCR; TCRdb's table is partial and in-frame only. The sample consists of 1,500,000 or so clones, roughly 95% of them appearing once. Sample: naive CD4+ T cells sorted from blood. Noted subset: CD45RA+ positively selected. These TCRs come from a man in his thirties or forties in good health.

In DNA form, the CDR3 reads TGTGCCAGCAGCGGTCGAGGGTTTGGGACAGTTGGCACAGATACGCAGTATTTT. Its protein is CASSGRGFGTVGTDTQYF. The rearrangement links TRBV7-9 to TRBJ2-3; TRBD1 matches at 7 bases. CDR1 is SEHNR and CDR2 is FQNEAQ in the germline V gene (reference sequence). This CDR3 has 18 amino acids. Trimming removed 5 bases from V and 1 base from J; junction bases left unmatched: 15. Variable domain in full (rest from reference TRBV7-9 and TRBJ2-3): DTGVSQNPRHKITKRGQNVTFRCDPISEHNRLYWYRQTLGQGPEFLTYFQNEAQLEKSRLLSDRFSAERPKGSFSTLEIQRTEQGDSAMYLCASSGRGFGTVGTDTQYFGPGTRLTVL.

This clone showed up just once. The CDR3 region is CASRPLRGRADNEQFF. CDR3 nucleotide sequence: TGTGCCAGCAGACCCCTTCGGGGGAGGGCGGATAATGAGCAGTTCTTC. The rearrangement joins TRBV11-2 to TRBJ2-1; 7 bases line up with TRBD2. Germline CDR1 is SGHAT and CDR2 is FQNNGV. The CDR3 runs 16 residues. V lost 6 bases and J lost 7; bases outside the gene matches: 15.

The rearrangement links TRBV7-6 to TRBJ2-5; 11 nucleotides align to TRBD2. V gave up 3 bases and J gave up 7 bases; unmatched junction bases: 10. The CDR3 length is 16 residues. Germline V gives CDR1 SGHVS, CDR2 FNYEAQ. The CDR3 DNA follows: TGTGCCAGCAGCTTCACTAGCGGGAGCGGGTCCGGGACCCAGTACTTC. Translated: CASSFTSGSGSGTQYF.

This sequence joins TRBV5-6 and TRBJ2-5, with TRBD2 matching 9 bases. CDR1 SGHDT and CDR2 YYEEEE come from the germline V gene. V lost 4 bases and J lost 5; bases outside the gene matches: 6. The CDR3 is made up of 14 amino acids. The CDR3 region is CASSTSAGGETQYF. DNA for the CDR3: TGTGCCAGCAGCACCTCAGCGGGAGGCGAGACCCAGTACTTC.

In its sample, this clone was seen once. The chain employs TRBV9 and TRBJ2-3; D is undetermined. From germline, CDR1 is SGDLS and CDR2 YYNGEE. The CDR3 consists of 14 residues. V lost 4 bases, J lost 2 bases, and 11 bases lay in between. CDR3 sequence reads: CASSPSADTDTQYF. The CDR3 nucleotides read TGTGCCAGCAGCCCCTCTGCCGACACAGATACGCAGTATTTT.

The chain links TRBV10-1 to TRBJ2-7, with 8 positions matching TRBD1. Germline CDR1 WNHNN, CDR2 SYGVQD (reference sequence). The CDR3 has 15 amino acids. V shed 6 bases, J shed 5 bases, and the junction held 12 bases outside the gene matches. The CDR3 DNA sequence: TGCGCCAGCAGCGACGGCAGGGGGCAGTATAACGAGCAGTACTTC. Amino acid sequence: CASSDGRGQYNEQYF.

This chain connects TRBV5-4 to TRBJ2-7; 9 nucleotides match TRBD2. Germline trimming cut 2 bases from V and 6 bases from J; bases unmatched to any gene: 9. Germline V CDR1 and CDR2: SGHNT, YYREEE (reference sequence). The CDR3 has 15 amino acids. CDR3 DNA: TGTGCCAGCAGCTTAAAGCGGGAGGCGCCTCGCGAGCAGTACTTC. Protein sequence: CASSLKREAPREQYF.